This T cell receptor beta chain comes out of a study of cytomegalovirus exposure and HLA in healthy donors. Findings and limits, study-wide: In a later analysis, 15,000 to 20,000 TCR beta sequences were associated with HLA alleles at 0.05 false discovery rate. In a later analysis, DRB1 alleles had the most associated TCRs; HLA-C alleles the fewest.

This PCR relied on a set of 60 Vbeta primers and 13 Jbeta primers. Repertoires were generated with immunoSEQ multiplex PCR, while TCRdb's copy carries only in-frame clones and drops some. The sample has 150,000 to 200,000 clones, approximately 77% seen once. This clone has just a few counts. The antigen remains unidentified. The sequenced sample consisted of PBMCs. The receptor's source is a male donor in good health and CMV-seropositive.

CDR3 in DNA: TGTGCCAGCAGCTTCCGACAGGGCGACGGCCAGCCCCAGCATTTT. Translation: CASSFRQGDGQPQHF. The chain employs TRBV7-8 and TRBJ1-5, with 7 bases matching TRBD1. With 3 bases clipped from V and 7 bases from J, the junction kept 9 bases outside the gene matches. The CDR3 has 15 amino acids. Germline values: CDR1 SGHVS, CDR2 FQNEAQ.